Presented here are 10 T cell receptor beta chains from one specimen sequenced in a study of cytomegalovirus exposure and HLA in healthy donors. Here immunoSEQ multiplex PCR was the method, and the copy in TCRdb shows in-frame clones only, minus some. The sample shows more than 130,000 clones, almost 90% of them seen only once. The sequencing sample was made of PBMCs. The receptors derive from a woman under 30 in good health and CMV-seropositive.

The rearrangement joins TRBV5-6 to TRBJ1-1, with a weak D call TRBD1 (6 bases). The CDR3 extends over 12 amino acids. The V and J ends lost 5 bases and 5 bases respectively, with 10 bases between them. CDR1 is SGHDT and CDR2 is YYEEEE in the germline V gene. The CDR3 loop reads CASSPGVTEAFF. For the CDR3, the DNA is TGTGCCAGCAGTCCAGGGGTAACTGAAGCTTTCTTT.

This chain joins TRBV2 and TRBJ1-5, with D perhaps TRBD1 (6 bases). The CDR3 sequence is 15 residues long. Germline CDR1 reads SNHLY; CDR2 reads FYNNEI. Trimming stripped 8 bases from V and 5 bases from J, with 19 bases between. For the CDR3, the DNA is TGTGCCAGCCGTCCCCGGGGGGGCGGCGATCAGCCCCAGCATTTT. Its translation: CASRPRGGGDQPQHF.

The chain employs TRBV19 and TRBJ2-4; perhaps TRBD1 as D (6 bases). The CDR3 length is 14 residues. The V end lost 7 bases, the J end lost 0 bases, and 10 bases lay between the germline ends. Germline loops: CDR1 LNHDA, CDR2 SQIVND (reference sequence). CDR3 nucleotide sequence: TGTGCCAGTACTCCACAGGGAGCCAAAAACATTCAGTACTTC. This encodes CASTPQGAKNIQYF. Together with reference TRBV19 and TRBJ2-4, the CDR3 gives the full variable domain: DGGITQSPKYLFRKEGQNVTLSCEQNLNHDAMYWYRQDPGQGLRLIYYSQIVNDFQKGDIAEGYSVSREKKESFPLTVTSAQKNPTAFYLCASTPQGAKNIQYFGAGTRLSVL.

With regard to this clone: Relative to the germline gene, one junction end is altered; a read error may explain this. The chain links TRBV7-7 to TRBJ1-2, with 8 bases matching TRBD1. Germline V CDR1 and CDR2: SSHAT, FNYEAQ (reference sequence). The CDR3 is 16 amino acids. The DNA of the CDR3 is TGTGCTAGCAGCTTAGAGAAGACAGGGGATAACTATGGCTACACCTTC. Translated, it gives CASSLEKTGDNYGYTF.

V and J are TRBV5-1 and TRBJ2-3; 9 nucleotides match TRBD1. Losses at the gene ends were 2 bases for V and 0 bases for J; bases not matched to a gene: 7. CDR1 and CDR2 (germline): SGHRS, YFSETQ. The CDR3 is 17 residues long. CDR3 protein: CASSLGTGGRSTDTQYF. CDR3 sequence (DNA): TGCGCCAGCAGCTTAGGTACAGGGGGCCGCAGCACAGATACGCAGTATTTT.

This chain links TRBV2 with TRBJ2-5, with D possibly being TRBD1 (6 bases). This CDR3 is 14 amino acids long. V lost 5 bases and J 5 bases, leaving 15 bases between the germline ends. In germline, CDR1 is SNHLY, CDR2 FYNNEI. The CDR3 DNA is TGTGCCAGCAGTCGCGCAGGGGATTCGGAGACCCAGTACTTC. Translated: CASSRAGDSETQYF.

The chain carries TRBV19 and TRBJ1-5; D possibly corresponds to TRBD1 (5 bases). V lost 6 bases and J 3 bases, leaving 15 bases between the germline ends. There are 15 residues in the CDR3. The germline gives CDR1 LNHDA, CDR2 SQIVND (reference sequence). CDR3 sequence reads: CASSNDRRDNQPQHF. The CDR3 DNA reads TGTGCCAGTAGCAACGACAGACGCGACAATCAGCCCCAGCATTTT.

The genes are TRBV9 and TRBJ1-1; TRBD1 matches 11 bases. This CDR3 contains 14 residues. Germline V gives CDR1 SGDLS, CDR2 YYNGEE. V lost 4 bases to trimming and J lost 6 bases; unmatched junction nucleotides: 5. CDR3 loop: CASSKDRGLSEAFF. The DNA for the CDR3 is TGTGCCAGCAGCAAGGACAGGGGGCTATCTGAAGCTTTCTTT.

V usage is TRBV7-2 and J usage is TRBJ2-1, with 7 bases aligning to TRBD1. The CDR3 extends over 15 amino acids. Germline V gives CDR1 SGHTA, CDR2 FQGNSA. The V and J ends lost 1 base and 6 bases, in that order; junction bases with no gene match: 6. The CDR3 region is CASSLGQGDANEQFF. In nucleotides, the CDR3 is TGTGCCAGCAGCTTAGGACAGGGTGACGCCAATGAGCAGTTCTTC.

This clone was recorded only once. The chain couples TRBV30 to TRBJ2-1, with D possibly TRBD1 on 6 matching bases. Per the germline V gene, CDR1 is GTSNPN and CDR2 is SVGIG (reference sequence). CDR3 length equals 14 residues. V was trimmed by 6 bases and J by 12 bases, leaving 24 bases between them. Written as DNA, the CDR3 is TGTGCCTGTAAAAAAGGGGGTTCCTTTTCCTGGCAGTTCTTC. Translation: CACKKGGSFSWQFF. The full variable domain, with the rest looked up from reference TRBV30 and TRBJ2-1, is SQTIHQWPATLVQPVGSPLSLECTVEGTSNPNLYWYRQAAGRGLQLLFYSVGIGQISSEVPQNLSASRPQDRQFILSSKKLLLSDSGFYLCACKKGGSFSWQFFGPGTRLTVL.